This TCR beta chain was retrieved from a study of T cell repertoires in cytomegalovirus infection. Overall study: In public TCR beta signatures, there were indications of both CMV infection and matching HLA type.

TCRdb re-analysed the reads in MiXCR, keeping a single row per CDR3 protein. The repertoire holds hundreds of thousands of distinct CDR3 sequences, with roughly a tenth as singletons. Whole-study results and caveats: Carriage of CMV together with the relevant HLA was identifiable through cumulative public TCR beta family frequency. The response measured ex vivo was dominated by TCR beta clonotypes (HLA-C-restricted and CMV-specific).

This clonotype has only a few counts. The antigen remains undetermined. This clonotype originated in a human donor in good health (CMV status not recorded). Some clones in this sample may be carry-over from other donors' samples. Input material: PBMCs.

CDR3 residues: CASSFGRVNQPQHF. CDR3 sequence (DNA): TGTGCCAGCAGTTTTGGCAGGGTGAATCAGCCCCAGCATTTT. The chain recombines TRBV12-3 or TRBV12-4 with TRBJ1-5, with D possibly matching TRBD1 (5 bases). V dropped 3 bases and J dropped 4 bases, with 10 bases sitting between them. The CDR3 totals 14 residues.